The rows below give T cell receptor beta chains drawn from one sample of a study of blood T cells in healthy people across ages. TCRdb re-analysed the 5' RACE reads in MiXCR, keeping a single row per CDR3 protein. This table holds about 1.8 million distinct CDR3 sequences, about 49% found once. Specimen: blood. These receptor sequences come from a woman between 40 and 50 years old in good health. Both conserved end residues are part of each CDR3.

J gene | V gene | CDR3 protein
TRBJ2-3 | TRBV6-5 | CASSYIGLGSLSSTDTQYF
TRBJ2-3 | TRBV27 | CASSFALIDDTQYF
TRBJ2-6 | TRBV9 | CASSGEGPGANVLTF
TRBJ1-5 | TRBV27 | CASSSFGNKQQPQHF
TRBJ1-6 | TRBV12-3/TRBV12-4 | CASSPEPSPLHF
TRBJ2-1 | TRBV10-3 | CAISESGGRHYNEQFF
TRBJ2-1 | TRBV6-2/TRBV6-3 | CASSSSPDTSNEQFF
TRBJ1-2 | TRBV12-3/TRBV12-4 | CASSFWGQESYGYTF
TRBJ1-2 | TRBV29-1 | CSVEEARAGGGYTF
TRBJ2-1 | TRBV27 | CASSLSSARDYNEQFF
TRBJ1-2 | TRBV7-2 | CASSFGTYTNYGYTF
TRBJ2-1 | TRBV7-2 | CASSKRDRGRIGLNEQFF
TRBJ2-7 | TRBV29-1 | CSVLGSRRGSYEQYF
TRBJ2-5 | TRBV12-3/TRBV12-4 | CASSLYGAEETQYF
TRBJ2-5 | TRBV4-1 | CASSQEGLAGGETQYF
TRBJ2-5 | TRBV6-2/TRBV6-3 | CASRQLAQETQYF
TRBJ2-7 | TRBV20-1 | CSAGLRSEQYF
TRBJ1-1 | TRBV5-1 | CASSLGGASAFF
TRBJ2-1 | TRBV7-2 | CASSLVFSFGGKNEQFF
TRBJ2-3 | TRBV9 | CASSAGSSVTTDTQYF
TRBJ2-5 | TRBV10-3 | CAISESHLQETQYF
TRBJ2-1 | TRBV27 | CASSLWTGGPGSEQFF
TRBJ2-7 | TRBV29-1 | CSVESSVKGLDEQYF
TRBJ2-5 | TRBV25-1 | CASSESGPKETQYF
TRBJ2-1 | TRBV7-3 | CASSKGGDEQFF
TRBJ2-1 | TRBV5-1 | CASSLDPGLGRNEQFF
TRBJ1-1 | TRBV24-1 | CATRAGGGTEAFF
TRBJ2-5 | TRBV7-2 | CASSFETGETQYF
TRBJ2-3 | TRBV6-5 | CASSYGTAGDTQYF
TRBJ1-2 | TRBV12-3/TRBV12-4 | CASNPHQGRNYGYTF
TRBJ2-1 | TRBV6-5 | CASSYARRTYNEQFF
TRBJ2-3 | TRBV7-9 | CASVPTRIDTQYF
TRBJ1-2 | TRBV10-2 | CASSESWTEGYTF
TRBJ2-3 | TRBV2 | CASARLAGSNTDTQYF
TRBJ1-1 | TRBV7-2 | CASSLRIEAFF
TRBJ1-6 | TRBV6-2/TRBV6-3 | CASSCLQGNSPLHF
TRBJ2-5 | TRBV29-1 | CSLAELAGGPGETQYF
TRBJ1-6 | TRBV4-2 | CASSQQDGENSPLHF
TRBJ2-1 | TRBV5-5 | CASGGGRSYNEQFF
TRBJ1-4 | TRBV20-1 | CSARSPGGLVSEKLFF
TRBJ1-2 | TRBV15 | CATNRAGTAANYGYTF
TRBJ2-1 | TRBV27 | CASSVREGNEQFF
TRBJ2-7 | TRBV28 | CASSQPRGAYEQYF
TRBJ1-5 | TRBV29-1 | CSVGLTGRQPQHF
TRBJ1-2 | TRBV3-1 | CASSQDPTEYTF
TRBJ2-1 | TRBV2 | CASGSGWLEQFF
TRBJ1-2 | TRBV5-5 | CVTSPGGIGYGYTF
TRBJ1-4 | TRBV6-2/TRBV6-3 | CASSSNTPIGVREKLFF
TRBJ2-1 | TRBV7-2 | CASSVWGRQSSYNEQFF
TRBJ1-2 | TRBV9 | CASSVVPDRGDGYTF